The 8 T cell receptor beta chains given below trace back to one sample, sequenced in a study of shared clonotypes between healthy human individuals. Sequenced by immunoSEQ multiplex PCR; TCRdb stores in-frame clones only, minus some. The data show 2 million to 2.5 million clones, roughly 95% seen once. Sequencing was performed on naive CD4+ T cells sorted from blood. This sample's subset: CD45RA+ positively selected. All receptors come from a man aged 18 to 30 in good health.

The chain recombines TRBV6-6 with TRBJ1-5; 10 positions match TRBD1. Germline V gene sequence: CDR1 MNHNY, CDR2 SVGAGI (reference sequence). This CDR3 comprises 16 residues. V lost 7 bases, J lost 3 bases, and 9 bases stayed unmatched. This CDR3 reads CASKFGTGDPNQPQHF. The DNA of the CDR3 is TGTGCCAGCAAATTCGGGACAGGGGACCCCAATCAGCCCCAGCATTTT.

The genes are TRBV5-1 and TRBJ2-2, with unresolved D. CDR3 length: 15 residues. Trimming removed 0 bases at V and 4 bases at J, with 10 bases between. CDR1 is SGHRS and CDR2 is YFSETQ in the germline V gene. This CDR3 reads CASSLGSFGTGELFF. The DNA of the CDR3 is TGCGCCAGCAGCTTGGGTAGCTTCGGCACCGGGGAGCTGTTTTTT.

Remarks on this clone: At the DNA level, this CDR3 is encoded by other sequences in the same sample as well. The gene calls are TRBV10-3 and TRBJ1-2; D perhaps matches TRBD1 (6 bases). The CDR3 is made up of 13 amino acids. The V end lost 4 bases, the J end lost 1 base, and 7 bases lay between the germline ends. Germline CDR1 ENHRY, CDR2 SYGVKD. This CDR3 reads CAISGQVNYGYTF. CDR3 nucleotides: TGTGCCATCAGTGGACAGGTTAACTATGGCTACACCTTC.

V usage is TRBV6-5 and J usage is TRBJ2-7; D unresolved. The CDR3 loop spans 11 amino acids. In germline, CDR1 is MNHEY, CDR2 SVGAGI. Trimming stripped 4 bases from V and 6 bases from J, with 7 bases between. The CDR3 DNA reads as TGTGCCAGCAGTTCCGTCGGCGAGCAGTACTTC. Residues: CASSSVGEQYF.

The CDR3 DNA is TGCAGTGCTAGCGCAGGGCCTGGCTACACCTTC. Translated: CSASAGPGYTF. This rearrangement joins TRBV20-1 to TRBJ1-2; D might be TRBD1 (5 bases). Trimming shortened V by 3 bases and J by 7 bases, and 9 bases separated the two germline ends. Looked up from germline, CDR1 is DFQATT and CDR2 is SNEGSKA (reference sequence). This CDR3 spans 11 amino acids.

This clone showed up just once. The chain uses TRBV27 and TRBJ1-5; D is possibly TRBD1 (5 bases). V lost 3 bases, J lost 0 bases, and 9 bases lay in between. Looked up from germline, CDR1 is MNHEY and CDR2 is SMNVEV (reference sequence). This CDR3 comprises 15 residues. CDR3 nucleotides: TGTGCCAGCAGTTTCGGGACGGATAGCAATCAGCCCCAGCATTTT. This sequence encodes CASSFGTDSNQPQHF.

For the CDR3, the DNA is TGTGCCAGCTCTCCGTGGCAGGGGGGGTCGAACACTGAAGCTTTCTTT. It codes for CASSPWQGGSNTEAFF. The chain employs TRBV18 and TRBJ1-1; 7 bases are shared with TRBD1. The junction had 11 bases not matched to a gene; V was cut back by 6 bases and J by 1 base. CDR1 is KGHSH and CDR2 is LQKENI in the germline V gene. This CDR3 is built from 16 residues.

To note about this clone: The sample has other DNA sequences that encode this CDR3 too. This chain uses TRBV7-2 with TRBJ2-3, with D possibly matching TRBD2 (5 bases). The V end was cut by 0 bases, the J end by 0 bases, with 7 bases between. This CDR3 region has 15 residues. Germline-derived CDR1 and CDR2 are SGHTA and FQGNSA. The CDR3 is CASSLASGSTDTQYF. CDR3 bases: TGTGCCAGCAGCTTAGCGAGCGGAAGCACAGATACGCAGTATTTT.